These T cell receptor beta chains were read from a single sample in a study of Graves' ophthalmopathy and Graves' hyperthyroidism. MiXCR, applied by TCRdb to the multiplex PCR reads, yields one record per CDR3 protein. The sample carries roughly 600,000 distinct CDR3 sequences, approximately 35% recorded once. Sequenced: peripheral blood or thyroid tissue (not recorded which). The source of these receptors is an adult man with Graves' hyperthyroidism. Both conserved end residues are part of each CDR3. D genes are given only for firm matches. Rows give clone size only sometimes, using once, few, many, or a class for an expanded clone.

d_call: NA; j_call: TRBJ1-5; v_call: TRBV2; clone_size: NA; cdr3_aa: CASRVDRRQHF; cdr3_nt: TGTGCCAGCAGGGTAGACAGGCGCCAGCATTTT
d_call: NA; j_call: TRBJ1-6; v_call: TRBV5-5; clone_size: many; cdr3_aa: CASSLWGQGSPLHF; cdr3_nt: TGTGCCAGCAGCTTGTGGGGGCAGGGTTCACCCCTCCACTTT
d_call: NA; j_call: TRBJ2-2; v_call: TRBV20-1; clone_size: many; cdr3_aa: CSARDWGAGELFF; cdr3_nt: TGCAGTGCTAGAGATTGGGGCGCCGGGGAGCTGTTTTTT
d_call: NA; j_call: TRBJ1-1; v_call: TRBV7-9; clone_size: once; cdr3_aa: CASSLGGAERDEAFF; cdr3_nt: TGTGCCAGCAGCTTGGGTGGGGCTGAGCGGGATGAAGCTTTCTTT
d_call: TRBD1; j_call: TRBJ2-2; v_call: TRBV7-3; clone_size: many; cdr3_aa: CASSPKTGSTLNTGELFF; cdr3_nt: TGTGCCAGCAGCCCGAAGACAGGGTCGACCCTGAACACCGGGGAGCTGTTTTTT
d_call: NA; j_call: TRBJ2-5; v_call: TRBV7-8; clone_size: many; cdr3_aa: CASSLGIGGTRQETQYF; cdr3_nt: TGTGCCAGCAGCTTAGGTATTGGTGGGACGCGCCAAGAGACCCAGTACTTC
d_call: TRBD2; j_call: TRBJ2-1; v_call: TRBV2; clone_size: NA; cdr3_aa: CASSEVASGVTEQFF; cdr3_nt: TGTGCCAGCAGTGAAGTGGCTAGCGGGGTGACTGAGCAGTTCTTC
d_call: NA; j_call: TRBJ2-1; v_call: TRBV24-1; clone_size: NA; cdr3_aa: CATSVLGEQFF; cdr3_nt: TGTGCCACCAGTGTCCTGGGTGAGCAGTTCTTC
d_call: NA; j_call: TRBJ1-6; v_call: TRBV12-3/TRBV12-4; clone_size: many; cdr3_aa: CASRLQGFHSPLHF; cdr3_nt: TGTGCCAGTAGACTCCAGGGGTTTCATTCACCCCTCCACTTT
d_call: NA; j_call: TRBJ2-1; v_call: TRBV24-1; clone_size: few; cdr3_aa: CATSEGGRRIYNEQFF; cdr3_nt: TGTGCCACCAGTGAGGGGGGACGGAGGATATACAATGAGCAGTTCTTC
d_call: TRBD1; j_call: TRBJ2-3; v_call: TRBV29-1; clone_size: many; cdr3_aa: CSVQGAGDTQYF; cdr3_nt: TGCAGCGTTCAGGGGGCGGGTGATACGCAGTATTTT
d_call: TRBD1; j_call: TRBJ1-5; v_call: TRBV2; clone_size: NA; cdr3_aa: CASSEEGTGNQPQHF; cdr3_nt: TGTGCCAGCAGTGAAGAGGGGACAGGCAATCAGCCCCAGCATTTT
d_call: NA; j_call: TRBJ1-1; v_call: TRBV9; clone_size: NA; cdr3_aa: CASSPRLAENNEQFF; cdr3_nt: TGTGCCAGCAGCCCCCGACTAGCGGAAAACAATGAGCAGTTCTTT
d_call: NA; j_call: TRBJ2-5; v_call: TRBV2; clone_size: many; cdr3_aa: CASSVGLETQYF; cdr3_nt: TGTGCCAGCAGTGTAGGACTGGAGACCCAGTACTTC
d_call: NA; j_call: TRBJ1-2; v_call: TRBV5-1; clone_size: NA; cdr3_aa: CASSLAGEGGNGYTF; cdr3_nt: TGCGCCAGCAGCTTGGCCGGGGAGGGCGGAAATGGCTACACCTTC
d_call: TRBD1; j_call: TRBJ1-4; v_call: TRBV29-1; clone_size: NA; cdr3_aa: CSAGQGYEKLFF; cdr3_nt: TGCAGCGCAGGACAGGGATATGAAAAACTGTTTTTT
d_call: NA; j_call: TRBJ1-3; v_call: TRBV12-3/TRBV12-4; clone_size: NA; cdr3_aa: CASSTEYTIYF; cdr3_nt: TGTGCCAGCAGTACAGAGTACACCATATATTTT
d_call: NA; j_call: TRBJ2-5; v_call: TRBV11-2; clone_size: NA; cdr3_aa: CASSTRRQETQYF; cdr3_nt: TGTGCCAGCAGCACCAGACGACAAGAGACCCAGTACTTC
d_call: NA; j_call: TRBJ1-1; v_call: TRBV30; clone_size: few; cdr3_aa: CAWGRGNTEAFF; cdr3_nt: TGTGCCTGGGGTAGGGGGAACACTGAAGCTTTCTTT
d_call: TRBD1; j_call: TRBJ2-7; v_call: TRBV2; clone_size: once; cdr3_aa: CASRAADRGYEQYF; cdr3_nt: TGTGCCAGCAGAGCTGCGGACAGGGGCTACGAGCAGTACTTC
d_call: TRBD1; j_call: TRBJ1-2; v_call: TRBV2; clone_size: once; cdr3_aa: CASRGSGTGNYGYTF; cdr3_nt: TGTGCCAGCAGGGGTTCCGGGACAGGGAACTATGGCTACACCTTC
d_call: NA; j_call: TRBJ1-4; v_call: TRBV20-1; clone_size: many; cdr3_aa: CSAPRGRGDGEKLFF; cdr3_nt: TGCAGTGCACCCCGGGGGCGCGGGGATGGCGAAAAACTGTTTTTT
d_call: NA; j_call: TRBJ2-7; v_call: TRBV27; clone_size: NA; cdr3_aa: CATPLRDTFDEQYF; cdr3_nt: TGTGCCACCCCGCTCCGGGACACCTTTGACGAGCAGTACTTC
d_call: NA; j_call: TRBJ1-5; v_call: TRBV12-3/TRBV12-4; clone_size: NA; cdr3_aa: CASSLAQGNNQPQHF; cdr3_nt: TGTGCCAGCAGTTTAGCGCAAGGGAATAATCAGCCCCAGCATTTT
d_call: NA; j_call: TRBJ2-7; v_call: TRBV5-5; clone_size: many; cdr3_aa: CASSLQGMSYEQYF; cdr3_nt: TGTGCCAGCAGCCTGCAGGGGATGTCCTACGAGCAGTACTTC
d_call: NA; j_call: TRBJ2-1; v_call: TRBV7-2; clone_size: NA; cdr3_aa: CASSLRGASSYNEQFF; cdr3_nt: TGTGCCAGCAGCTTGAGGGGGGCGAGCTCCTACAATGAGCAGTTCTTC
d_call: TRBD1; j_call: TRBJ1-6; v_call: TRBV12-3/TRBV12-4; clone_size: many; cdr3_aa: CASKLQGSGNSPLHF; cdr3_nt: TGTGCCAGCAAACTACAGGGGTCGGGTAATTCACCCCTCCACTTT
d_call: NA; j_call: TRBJ1-1; v_call: TRBV6-5; clone_size: many; cdr3_aa: CASSYGREAFF; cdr3_nt: TGTGCCAGCAGTTATGGTCGGGAAGCTTTCTTT
d_call: TRBD1; j_call: TRBJ2-7; v_call: TRBV29-1; clone_size: NA; cdr3_aa: CSVDQGAREQYF; cdr3_nt: TGCAGCGTTGACCAGGGGGCGAGGGAGCAGTACTTC
d_call: NA; j_call: TRBJ1-5; v_call: TRBV2; clone_size: many; cdr3_aa: CASSTGKEQPQHF; cdr3_nt: TGTGCCAGCAGTACAGGGAAAGAACAGCCCCAGCATTTT
d_call: NA; j_call: TRBJ1-1; v_call: TRBV10-3; clone_size: NA; cdr3_aa: CAISEPGWGYAEAFF; cdr3_nt: TGTGCCATCAGTGAGCCCGGGTGGGGGTACGCTGAAGCTTTCTTT
d_call: NA; j_call: TRBJ2-7; v_call: TRBV7-9; clone_size: many; cdr3_aa: CASAKRGESSYEQYF; cdr3_nt: TGTGCCAGCGCTAAAAGGGGCGAAAGCTCCTACGAGCAGTACTTC
d_call: NA; j_call: TRBJ2-1; v_call: TRBV7-9; clone_size: NA; cdr3_aa: CASSLGVGTDYGEQFF; cdr3_nt: TGTGCCAGCAGCTTAGGGGTCGGGACGGATTATGGTGAGCAGTTCTTC
d_call: NA; j_call: TRBJ1-6; v_call: TRBV6-1; clone_size: many; cdr3_aa: CASSELTNNSPLHF; cdr3_nt: TGTGCCAGCAGTGAACTAACGAATAATTCACCCCTCCACTTT
d_call: NA; j_call: TRBJ1-1; v_call: TRBV12-3/TRBV12-4; clone_size: many; cdr3_aa: CASSDRRTRRMNTEAFF; cdr3_nt: TGTGCCAGCAGCGATCGTAGGACACGCCGGATGAACACTGAAGCTTTCTTT
d_call: NA; j_call: TRBJ2-5; v_call: TRBV6-5; clone_size: many; cdr3_aa: CASSYSNQETQYF; cdr3_nt: TGTGCCAGCAGTTACTCGAATCAAGAGACCCAGTACTTC
d_call: TRBD1; j_call: TRBJ2-7; v_call: TRBV5-1; clone_size: NA; cdr3_aa: CASSLMGQGVSGEQYF; cdr3_nt: TGCGCCAGCAGCTTGATGGGACAGGGTGTGTCCGGGGAGCAGTACTTC
d_call: NA; j_call: TRBJ2-5; v_call: TRBV6-6; clone_size: many; cdr3_aa: CASSYSNTETQYF; cdr3_nt: TGTGCCAGCAGTTACTCGAATACAGAGACCCAGTACTTC
d_call: NA; j_call: TRBJ1-1; v_call: TRBV20-1; clone_size: many; cdr3_aa: CSAVKGHTEAFF; cdr3_nt: TGCAGTGCTGTAAAGGGGCACACTGAAGCTTTCTTT
d_call: NA; j_call: TRBJ1-4; v_call: TRBV10-3; clone_size: NA; cdr3_aa: CATADPRALNEKLFF; cdr3_nt: TGTGCCACCGCGGACCCCCGGGCCCTTAATGAAAAACTGTTTTTT
d_call: NA; j_call: TRBJ1-1; v_call: TRBV2; clone_size: few; cdr3_aa: CASSFARGLGTEAFF; cdr3_nt: TGTGCCAGCAGTTTTGCCCGGGGATTGGGGACTGAAGCTTTCTTT
d_call: NA; j_call: TRBJ2-2; v_call: TRBV7-9; clone_size: NA; cdr3_aa: CASSDRPTGELFF; cdr3_nt: TGTGCCAGCAGCGATAGGCCCACCGGGGAGCTGTTTTTT
d_call: NA; j_call: TRBJ1-3; v_call: TRBV5-1; clone_size: NA; cdr3_aa: CASSPEGGNTIYF; cdr3_nt: TGCGCCAGCAGCCCTGAGGGGGGAAACACCATATATTTT
d_call: TRBD1; j_call: TRBJ1-2; v_call: TRBV28; clone_size: few; cdr3_aa: CASLGQGPYGYTF; cdr3_nt: TGTGCCAGCTTAGGACAGGGACCCTATGGCTACACCTTC
d_call: TRBD1; j_call: TRBJ2-3; v_call: TRBV7-2; clone_size: NA; cdr3_aa: CASSLRTGDTDTQYF; cdr3_nt: TGTGCCAGCAGCTTGCGGACAGGGGACACAGATACGCAGTATTTT
d_call: TRBD1; j_call: TRBJ2-5; v_call: TRBV6-5; clone_size: many; cdr3_aa: CASNRRQGGGETQYF; cdr3_nt: TGTGCCAGCAATCGAAGACAGGGGGGAGGAGAGACCCAGTACTTC
d_call: NA; j_call: TRBJ1-6; v_call: TRBV5-6; clone_size: many; cdr3_aa: CASSLDGAPLHF; cdr3_nt: TGTGCCAGCAGCTTGGATGGCGCACCCCTCCACTTT
d_call: NA; j_call: TRBJ2-2; v_call: TRBV9; clone_size: many; cdr3_aa: CASSVGPAAGELFF; cdr3_nt: TGTGCCAGCAGCGTAGGACCGGCGGCCGGGGAGCTGTTTTTT
d_call: NA; j_call: TRBJ1-1; v_call: TRBV7-8; clone_size: many; cdr3_aa: CASSFPGTMNTEAFF; cdr3_nt: TGTGCCAGCAGCTTCCCCGGGACAATGAACACTGAAGCTTTCTTT
d_call: TRBD2; j_call: TRBJ2-2; v_call: TRBV2; clone_size: many; cdr3_aa: CASSEVGGSGELFF; cdr3_nt: TGTGCCAGCAGTGAAGTGGGGGGGTCCGGGGAGCTGTTTTTT
d_call: NA; j_call: TRBJ1-1; v_call: TRBV28; clone_size: few; cdr3_aa: CASSDPLTTEAFF; cdr3_nt: TGTGCCAGCAGTGACCCTTTGACCACTGAAGCTTTCTTT
d_call: TRBD1; j_call: TRBJ1-4; v_call: TRBV2; clone_size: many; cdr3_aa: CASSLPGQGEKLFF; cdr3_nt: TGTGCCAGCAGCCTACCGGGACAGGGTGAAAAACTGTTTTTT
d_call: TRBD1; j_call: TRBJ1-6; v_call: TRBV6-5; clone_size: many; cdr3_aa: CASSSPRQGGSPLHF; cdr3_nt: TGTGCCAGCAGTTCCCCGAGACAGGGTGGCTCACCCCTCCACTTT
d_call: NA; j_call: TRBJ1-2; v_call: TRBV6-5; clone_size: many; cdr3_aa: CASTKRGAGYGYTF; cdr3_nt: TGTGCCAGCACTAAGCGGGGGGCCGGCTATGGCTACACCTTC
d_call: TRBD2; j_call: TRBJ2-5; v_call: TRBV7-2; clone_size: many; cdr3_aa: CASSLDLAGGPRETQYF; cdr3_nt: TGTGCCAGCAGCTTAGATCTAGCGGGAGGGCCAAGAGAGACCCAGTACTTC
d_call: NA; j_call: TRBJ2-7; v_call: TRBV5-6; clone_size: once; cdr3_aa: CASSLAWGREQYF; cdr3_nt: TGTGCCAGCAGCTTGGCTTGGGGACGCGAGCAGTACTTC
d_call: NA; j_call: TRBJ2-5; v_call: TRBV7-6; clone_size: NA; cdr3_aa: CASSLQGGNQETQYF; cdr3_nt: TGTGCCAGCAGCTTACAGGGGGGGAATCAAGAGACCCAGTACTTC